The 24 T cell receptor beta chains presented below share a single source sample, sequenced in a study of T-cell reconstitution after alpha-beta-depleted transplantation in children. As it was prepared, the TCRbeta library received unique molecular identifiers. TCRdb re-called the PCR reads with MiXCR, one entry per CDR3 protein. Of about 500,000 distinct CDR3 sequences listed, over 9.5% are singletons. This specimen consisted of PBMCs, mostly from graft donor cells, obtained 180 days after TCRalphabeta/CD19-depleted stem cell transplant. These receptors all stem from a female patient aged 2-15 years who had a stem cell transplant for aplastic anemia, so the T cells may come from the graft donor.

This clonotype was recorded a few times. The chain combines TRBV7-9 with TRBJ2-1; 9 bases map to TRBD1. From germline, CDR1 is SEHNR and CDR2 FQNEAQ (reference sequence). The CDR3 has 15 residues. V lost 5 bases to trimming and J lost 5 bases; unmatched junction nucleotides: 7. CDR3 sequence: CASSATGGGNNEQFF. The CDR3 DNA sequence: TGTGCCAGCAGCGCGACAGGGGGGGGAAACAATGAGCAGTTCTTC. Full variable domain (missing parts from reference TRBV7-9 and TRBJ2-1): DTGVSQNPRHKITKRGQNVTFRCDPISEHNRLYWYRQTLGQGPEFLTYFQNEAQLEKSRLLSDRFSAERPKGSFSTLEIQRTEQGDSAMYLCASSATGGGNNEQFFGPGTRLTVL.

This clonotype appeared a few times. The chain carries TRBV3-1 and TRBJ2-5; TRBD2 aligns across 7 bases. This CDR3 is built from 17 residues. CDR1 is LGHDT and CDR2 is YNNKEL in the germline V gene (reference sequence). J was trimmed by 0 bases and V by 0 bases; bases with no gene match: 7. The CDR3 loop is CASSQERVAGHQETQYF. CDR3 DNA: TGTGCCAGCAGCCAAGAGCGGGTAGCGGGCCACCAAGAGACCCAGTACTTC.

To note about this clonotype: Germline and junction disagree at one end, which may indicate a read error. The CDR3 reads CSARKVRGFYTKAFF. The CDR3 coding sequence is TGCAGTGCTAGAAAGGTTAGGGGATTTTACACTAAAGCTTTCTTT. The rearrangement joins TRBV20-1 to TRBJ1-1, with a weak D call TRBD1 (5 bases). Germline CDR1 and CDR2: DFQATT and SNEGSKA (reference sequence). The CDR3 is 15 residues long.

This clonotype was detected only a few times. CDR3 region: CATSRVLGGPQETQYF. The CDR3 region has the DNA TGTGCCACCAGCAGGGTCCTGGGCGGGCCACAAGAGACCCAGTACTTC. J is TRBJ2-5 and V is TRBV15; the D gene is possibly TRBD2 (5 bases). CDR3 size: 16 residues. V lost 3 bases and J 2 bases, leaving 16 bases between the germline ends. From germline, CDR1 is LNHNV and CDR2 YYDKDF (reference sequence).

This clonotype was observed a handful of times. The chain joins TRBV6-1 to TRBJ1-1; 7 nucleotides align to TRBD1. This CDR3 has 15 amino acids. Germline trimming cut 8 bases from V and 3 bases from J; bases unmatched to any gene: 12. From germline, CDR1 is MNHNS and CDR2 SASEGT. CDR3 residues: CASRTGPTGDTEAFF. The DNA of the CDR3 is TGTGCCAGCCGGACAGGCCCCACCGGGGACACTGAAGCTTTCTTT.

There are a few counts of this clonotype. This rearrangement joins TRBV4-1 to TRBJ2-4, with 11 bases identical to TRBD2. Per the germline V gene, CDR1 is MGHRA and CDR2 is YSYEKL. Trimming cost V 1 base and J 0 bases; bases outside gene matches: 14. The CDR3 is made up of 21 amino acids. The CDR3 bases are TGCGCCAGCAGCCAAGGATCATTACTAGCGGGAGAGGGGCTAGCCAAAAACATTCAGTACTTC. Translating gives CASSQGSLLAGEGLAKNIQYF.

The rearrangement uses TRBV11-2 and TRBJ2-1; 10 positions agree with TRBD2. The length of the CDR3 is 19 residues. V shed 0 bases and J 5 bases; nucleotides not matched to a gene: 13. Germline V lookup: CDR1 SGHAT, CDR2 FQNNGV. CDR3 sequence (DNA): TGTGCCAGCAGCTTAGAGGGGGCACCGGGACTAGCGCCTGACAATGAGCAGTTCTTC. It yields the protein CASSLEGAPGLAPDNEQFF.

This clonotype occurred many times. The chain carries TRBV12-3 or TRBV12-4 and TRBJ2-7, with D perhaps matching TRBD1 or TRBD2 (6 bases each). The CDR3 totals 11 residues. Trimming removed 4 bases from V and 10 bases from J, with 11 bases in between. The CDR3 sequence: CASSYGGQQYF. The CDR3 DNA reads TGTGCCAGCAGTTATGGGGGGCAACAGTACTTC.

The chain couples TRBV20-1 to TRBJ2-5; D possibly corresponds to TRBD1 (6 bases). Between the trimmed V and J ends, which lost 6 bases and 7 bases, there was a span of 15 bases. Looked up from germline, CDR1 is DFQATT and CDR2 is SNEGSKA (reference sequence). The CDR3 runs 12 residues. This chain's CDR3 is CSAHGQRGTQYF. The CDR3 bases are TGCAGTGCCCATGGACAGCGCGGGACCCAGTACTTC.

This clonotype was detected ten times or more. V is TRBV12-3 or TRBV12-4 and J is TRBJ2-5; 7 bases line up with TRBD2. V lost 5 bases, J lost 4 bases, and 4 bases stayed unmatched. The CDR3 runs 13 residues. CDR3 sequence reads: CASSHPGGETQYF. The CDR3 region has the DNA TGTGCCAGCAGTCACCCGGGGGGAGAGACCCAGTACTTC.

This clonotype was recorded many times. The CDR3 loop reads CASSQEAGRSGYTF. CDR3 bases: TGCGCCAGCAGCCAAGAGGCAGGGAGAAGTGGCTACACCTTC. The V gene is TRBV4-3, the J gene TRBJ1-2; D is possibly TRBD1 (5 bases). This CDR3 has 14 residues. Germline CDR1 reads LGHNA; CDR2 reads YSLEER. The V end lost 0 bases, the J end lost 7 bases, and 12 bases lay between the germline ends.

In this sample, this clonotype turned up a few times. The gene calls are TRBV7-2 and TRBJ2-7; D may be TRBD1 or TRBD2 (5 bases each). The CDR3 spans 14 residues. Trimming took 3 bases from V and 2 from J, leaving 11 bases between them. Germline values: CDR1 SGHTA, CDR2 FQGNSA. CDR3 sequence: CASSFRDPTYEQYF. CDR3 DNA sequence: TGTGCCAGCAGCTTCCGGGACCCAACCTACGAGCAGTACTTC.

This clonotype was seen more than once but under ten times. The V and J genes are TRBV9 and TRBJ2-7; D perhaps matches TRBD1 (6 bases). Germline CDR1 and CDR2: SGDLS and YYNGEE. The V end was cut by 0 bases, the J end by 2 bases, with 9 bases between. There are 14 residues in the CDR3. The CDR3 DNA reads as TGTGCCAGCAGCGTAGTGGCAGGGGCCTACGAGCAGTACGTC. Amino acid sequence: CASSVVAGAYEQYV.

V usage is TRBV18 and J usage is TRBJ2-1; 8 bases agree with TRBD1. The CDR3 runs 14 residues. CDR1 and CDR2 from the germline V gene are KGHSH and LQKENI. With V trimmed by 5 bases and J by 8 bases, 8 bases remained unmatched. As DNA, the CDR3 is TGTGCCAGCTCATTCGACAGGGGATTCGATGAGCAGTTCTTC. Translated, it gives CASSFDRGFDEQFF.

This clonotype was seen only a few times. The gene calls are TRBV5-1 and TRBJ1-1, with 9 bases that match TRBD1. The CDR3 is 15 amino acids. The trim removed 6 bases at V and 3 bases at J, leaving 9 bases unmatched. CDR1 SGHRS and CDR2 YFSETQ come from the germline V gene. CDR3 region: CASTMGQGMYTEAFF. Written as DNA, the CDR3 is TGCGCCAGCACCATGGGACAGGGAATGTACACTGAAGCTTTCTTT.

The rearrangement joins TRBV11-2 to TRBJ2-7; TRBD2 might be the D (5 bases). V was cut by 3 bases and J by 0 bases, with 9 bases left in between. Germline V gene data show CDR1 as SGHAT and CDR2 as FQNNGV. The CDR3 sequence is 14 residues long. The CDR3 reads CASSFERNSYEQYV. The CDR3 DNA follows: TGTGCCAGCAGCTTTGAGCGGAACTCCTACGAGCAGTACGTC.

This clonotype showed up just a few times. This chain joins TRBV28 and TRBJ1-2, with D uncertain. The germline V gene has CDR1 MDHEN and CDR2 SYDVKM. CDR3 length: 14 amino acids. Trimming removed 5 bases from V and 3 bases from J, with 13 bases in between. The CDR3 protein is CASSPSTRYYGYTF. CDR3 DNA: TGTGCCAGCAGTCCCTCGACCAGATACTATGGCTACACCTTC.

This clonotype was counted only a few times. The rearrangement joins TRBV24-1 to TRBJ2-5; 10 nucleotides line up with TRBD2. CDR1 and CDR2 (germline): KGHDR, SFDVKD. The CDR3 length is 16 residues. Trimming removed 1 base from V and 2 bases from J; junction bases left unmatched: 3. CDR3 region: CATSDFKAGGQETQYF. The CDR3 nucleotides read TGTGCCACCAGTGATTTTAAAGCGGGGGGGCAAGAGACCCAGTACTTC.

This chain uses TRBV4-3 with TRBJ1-1; 9 bases line up with TRBD1. Trimming removed 6 bases from V and 4 bases from J; junction bases left unmatched: 21. Germline V lookup: CDR1 LGHNA, CDR2 YSLEER. This CDR3 region has 19 residues. CDR3 sequence (DNA): TGCGCCAGCAGTCGATGGACGGGACAGGGACTTAGGAGGAGCACTGAAGCTTTCTTT. Protein sequence: CASSRWTGQGLRRSTEAFF.

This clonotype was picked up many times. The V and J genes are TRBV12-3 or TRBV12-4 and TRBJ1-1; TRBD1 is a possible D gene (5 bases). The length of the CDR3 is 14 residues. V was cut by 3 bases and J by 11 bases, with 19 bases left in between. The CDR3 DNA reads as TGTGCCAGCAGTTTGGCTTTGGGGCCTTCACGGGCTTTCTTT. This codes for CASSLALGPSRAFF.

The CDR3 loop is CATYSGYEQYV. CDR3 nucleotide sequence: TGTGCCACCTATAGCGGCTACGAGCAGTACGTC. The rearrangement joins TRBV27 to TRBJ2-7, with D possibly matching TRBD2 (6 bases). Trimming pared 10 bases from V and 3 bases from J, leaving 10 bases between. Per germline, CDR1 MNHEY and CDR2 SMNVEV (reference sequence). The CDR3 is made up of 11 amino acids.

J is TRBJ2-7 and V is TRBV5-1, with no clear D. Trimming left V 0 bases short and J 3 bases short, with 4 bases between. Per the germline V gene, CDR1 is SGHRS and CDR2 is YFSETQ. The length of the CDR3 is 12 residues. The CDR3 spells CASSLDGYEQYF. The CDR3 nucleotides read TGCGCCAGCAGCTTGGACGGCTACGAGCAGTACTTC.

This clonotype was seen a few times. This sequence joins TRBV21-1 and TRBJ1-4; TRBD1, the table's D call, lacks a check against the DNA. TRBV21-1 is given as a pseudogene. This CDR3 is 17 amino acids long. The CDR3 here is CASALQGALVTNEKLFF. CDR3 bases: TGTGCCAGCGCGCTCCAGGGGGCACTAGTAACTAATGAAAAACTGTTTTTT.

The chain is built from TRBV6-2 or TRBV6-3 and TRBJ1-2, with D possibly being TRBD1 (5 bases). The CDR3 has 14 residues. V was clipped by 4 bases and J by 2 bases, with 11 bases between them. CDR1 and CDR2 from the germline V gene are MNHEY and SVGEGT. The CDR3: CASSSAPGNYGYTF. DNA for the CDR3: TGTGCCAGCAGTTCTGCTCCAGGGAACTATGGCTACACCTTC.